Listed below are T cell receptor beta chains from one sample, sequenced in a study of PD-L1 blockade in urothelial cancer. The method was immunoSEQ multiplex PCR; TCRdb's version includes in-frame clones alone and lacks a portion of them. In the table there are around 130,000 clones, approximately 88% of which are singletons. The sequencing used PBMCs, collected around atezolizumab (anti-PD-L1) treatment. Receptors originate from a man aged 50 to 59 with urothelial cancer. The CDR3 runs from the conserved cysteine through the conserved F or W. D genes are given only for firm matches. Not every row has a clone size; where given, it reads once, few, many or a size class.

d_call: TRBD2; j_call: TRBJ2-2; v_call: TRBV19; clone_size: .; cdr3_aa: CASSFTSGRNTGELFF; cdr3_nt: TGTGCCAGTAGTTTTACTAGCGGAAGGAACACCGGGGAGCTGTTTTTT
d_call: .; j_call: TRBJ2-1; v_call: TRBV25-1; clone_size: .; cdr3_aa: CASSGPNLRGRPYNEQFF; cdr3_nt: TGTGCCAGCAGTGGGCCAAATCTACGGGGGAGGCCCTACAATGAGCAGTTCTTC
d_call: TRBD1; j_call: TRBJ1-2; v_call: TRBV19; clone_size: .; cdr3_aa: CASRIGGSVYGYTF; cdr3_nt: TGTGCCAGTAGAATAGGGGGCTCGGTCTATGGCTACACCTTC
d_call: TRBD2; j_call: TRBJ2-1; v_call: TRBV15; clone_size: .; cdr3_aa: CATSTLASGMYNEQFF; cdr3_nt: TGTGCCACCAGCACGCTAGCTAGCGGGATGTACAATGAGCAGTTCTTC
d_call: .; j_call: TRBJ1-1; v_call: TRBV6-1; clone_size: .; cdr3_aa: CASSDRDKGAFF; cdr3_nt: TGTGCCAGCAGTGATAGGGACAAGGGGGCTTTCTTT
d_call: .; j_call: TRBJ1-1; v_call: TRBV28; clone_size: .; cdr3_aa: CASSSLLMRQTLATEAFF; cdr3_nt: TGTGCCAGCAGTTCCTTATTGATGAGACAGACGCTGGCAACTGAAGCTTTCTTT
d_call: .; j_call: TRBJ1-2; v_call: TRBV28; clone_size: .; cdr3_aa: CASSLPPGFAGYTF; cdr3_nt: TGTGCCAGCAGCCTACCCCCAGGGTTCGCGGGCTACACCTTC
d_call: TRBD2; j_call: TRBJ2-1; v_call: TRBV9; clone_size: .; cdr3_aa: CASSVVPGGSSYNEQFF; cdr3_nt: TGTGCCAGCAGCGTAGTTCCGGGAGGAAGCTCCTACAATGAGCAGTTCTTC
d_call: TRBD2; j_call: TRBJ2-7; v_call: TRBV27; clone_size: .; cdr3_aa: CASSLVAGGLYEQYF; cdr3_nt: TGTGCCAGCAGTTTAGTTGCGGGAGGGCTTTACGAGCAGTACTTC
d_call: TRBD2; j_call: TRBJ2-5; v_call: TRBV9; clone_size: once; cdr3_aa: CASSVLAGDTETQYF; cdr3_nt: TGTGCCAGCAGCGTACTAGCGGGAGATACGGAGACCCAGTACTTC
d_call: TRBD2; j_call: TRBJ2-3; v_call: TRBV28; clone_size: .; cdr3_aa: CASSFLAGNTDTQYF; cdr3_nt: TGTGCCAGCAGTTTCCTAGCGGGTAACACAGATACGCAGTATTTT
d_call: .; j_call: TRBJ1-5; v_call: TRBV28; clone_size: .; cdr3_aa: CASSGADVGNQPQHF; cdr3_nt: TGTGCCAGCAGTGGGGCGGACGTGGGCAATCAGCCCCAGCATTTT
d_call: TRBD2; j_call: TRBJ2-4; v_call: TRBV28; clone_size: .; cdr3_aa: CASSLTQLAGGPKNIQYF; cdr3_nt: TGTGCCAGCAGTTTGACCCAGTTAGCGGGAGGGCCCAAAAACATTCAGTACTTC
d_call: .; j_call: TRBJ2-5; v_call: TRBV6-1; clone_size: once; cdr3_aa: CASSERERQTQYF; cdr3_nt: TGTGCCAGCAGTGAAAGGGAGAGGCAGACCCAGTACTTC
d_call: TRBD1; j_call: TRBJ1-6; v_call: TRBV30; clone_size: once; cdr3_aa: CAGLGDRGSNSPLHF; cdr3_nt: TGTGCCGGACTTGGGGACAGGGGGAGTAATTCACCCCTCCACTTT
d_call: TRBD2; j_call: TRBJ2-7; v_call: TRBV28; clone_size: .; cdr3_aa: CASSFPQRDYTVEQYF; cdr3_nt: TGTGCCAGCAGTTTCCCTCAACGGGACTACACCGTAGAGCAGTACTTC
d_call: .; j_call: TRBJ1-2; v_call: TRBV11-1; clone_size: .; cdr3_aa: CASSSGPRDRSGYTF; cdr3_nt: TGTGCCAGCAGCAGCGGGCCCCGGGACCGGTCGGGCTACACCTTC
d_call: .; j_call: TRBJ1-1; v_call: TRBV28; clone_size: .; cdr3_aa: CASSRQYSEAFF; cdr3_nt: TGTGCCAGCAGTCGACAGTACAGTGAAGCTTTCTTT
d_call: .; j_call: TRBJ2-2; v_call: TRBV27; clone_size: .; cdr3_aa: CASSLFRTGELFF; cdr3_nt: TGTGCCAGCAGTTTATTTCGCACCGGGGAGCTGTTTTTT
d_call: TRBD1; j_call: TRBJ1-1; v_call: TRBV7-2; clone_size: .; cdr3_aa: CASSRQGTGGAGNTEAFF; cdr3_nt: TGTGCCAGCAGCCGGCAAGGGACAGGGGGCGCCGGGAACACTGAAGCTTTCTTT
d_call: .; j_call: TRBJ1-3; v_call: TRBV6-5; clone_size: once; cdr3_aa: CASSPRRHSGNTIYF; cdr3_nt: TGTGCCAGCAGCCCCCGCAGGCACTCTGGAAACACCATATATTTT
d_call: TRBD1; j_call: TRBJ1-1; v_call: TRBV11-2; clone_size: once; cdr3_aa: CASSQSGQGATEAFF; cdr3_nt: TGTGCCAGCAGCCAAAGCGGCCAGGGGGCGACTGAAGCTTTCTTT
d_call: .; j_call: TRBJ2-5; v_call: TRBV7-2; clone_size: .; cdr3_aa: CASSLVSAYKETQYF; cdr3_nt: TGTGCCAGCAGCTTAGTTTCCGCATACAAAGAGACCCAGTACTTC
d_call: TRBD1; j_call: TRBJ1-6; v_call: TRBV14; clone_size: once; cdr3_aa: CASSRTGLYSPLHF; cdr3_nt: TGTGCCAGCAGTCGGACAGGTCTTTATTCACCCCTCCACTTT
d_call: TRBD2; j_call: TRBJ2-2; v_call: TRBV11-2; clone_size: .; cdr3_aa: CASRLAGGSGELFF; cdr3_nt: TGTGCCAGCAGGCTAGCGGGAGGAAGCGGGGAGCTGTTTTTT
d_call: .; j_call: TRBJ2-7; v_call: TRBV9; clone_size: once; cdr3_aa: CASSPHGASDEQYF; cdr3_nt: TGTGCCAGCAGCCCCCACGGGGCTAGCGACGAGCAGTACTTC
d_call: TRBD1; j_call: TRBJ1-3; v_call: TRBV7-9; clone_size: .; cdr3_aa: CASLGQGESSGNTIYF; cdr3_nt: TGTGCCAGCTTGGGACAGGGTGAAAGCTCTGGAAACACCATATATTTT
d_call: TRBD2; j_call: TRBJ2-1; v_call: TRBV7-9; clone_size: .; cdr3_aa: CASTLAGTRENNEQFF; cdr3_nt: TGTGCCAGCACCCTGGCCGGGACTAGGGAGAACAATGAGCAGTTCTTC
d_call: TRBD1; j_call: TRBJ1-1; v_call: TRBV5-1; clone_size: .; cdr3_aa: CASSARQGLTEAFF; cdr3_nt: TGCGCCAGCAGCGCTCGACAGGGGTTGACTGAAGCTTTCTTT
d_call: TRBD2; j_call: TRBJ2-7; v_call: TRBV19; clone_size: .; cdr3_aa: CASSLTLSGTSSYEQYF; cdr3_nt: TGTGCCAGTAGTTTGACTCTCTCCGGGACTAGCAGCTACGAGCAGTACTTC
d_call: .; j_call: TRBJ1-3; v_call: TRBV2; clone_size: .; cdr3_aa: CASSATGIGNTIYF; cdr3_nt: TGTGCCAGCAGTGCCACAGGGATTGGAAACACCATATATTTT
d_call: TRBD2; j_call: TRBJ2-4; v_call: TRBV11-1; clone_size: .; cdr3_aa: CASRVGTSGGPWDIQYF; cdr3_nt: TGTGCCAGCAGAGTCGGGACTAGCGGGGGGCCATGGGACATTCAGTACTTC
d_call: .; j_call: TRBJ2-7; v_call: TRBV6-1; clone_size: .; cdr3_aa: CASSEGHGLTYEQYF; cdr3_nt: TGTGCCAGCAGCGAAGGACATGGACTTACCTACGAGCAGTACTTC
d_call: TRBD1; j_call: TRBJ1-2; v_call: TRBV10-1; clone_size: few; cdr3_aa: CAISTGGDYGYTF; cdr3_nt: TGCGCCATCTCCACAGGGGGCGACTATGGCTACACCTTC
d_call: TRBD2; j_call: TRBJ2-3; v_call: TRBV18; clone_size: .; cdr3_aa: CASSPLGLAVSTDTQYF; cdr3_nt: TGTGCCAGCTCACCTTTGGGACTAGCGGTTAGCACAGATACGCAGTATTTT
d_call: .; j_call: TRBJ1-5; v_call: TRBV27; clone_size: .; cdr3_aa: CASSLSAGSPNQPQHF; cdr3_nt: TGTGCCAGCAGTTTATCGGCAGGATCCCCTAATCAGCCCCAGCATTTT
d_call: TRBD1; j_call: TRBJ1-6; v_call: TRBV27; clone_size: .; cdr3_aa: CASSLSPGGGNSPLHF; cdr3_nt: TGTGCCAGCAGTTTATCCCCAGGGGGCGGTAATTCACCCCTCCACTTT